What follows describes a single TCR beta chain. This entry comes from a study of blood T cell repertoires in COVID-19. Study at large: Samples taken during acute and convalescent COVID-19 were collected in the United States, Italy and Spain. PBMCs, B-cell-depleted T cells, or T cells were the source of the cDNA or gDNA that made up the material.

Authors' data handling: Reference gene primer amplification gave nucleated cell count estimates. Repertoires were generated with immunoSEQ multiplex PCR, while TCRdb's copy carries only in-frame clones and drops some. Clonal size and the V and J genes are those of that table, whereas D and trimming came from the DNA. The sample yields around 100,000 clones, 75% to 90% seen once. The sequence derives from a woman in her forties with acute or convalescent COVID-19. What was sequenced was peripheral blood.

DNA for the CDR3: TGTGCCAGCAGCTTAGGGCCTAAAAATTACGAGCAGTACTTC. Amino acids: CASSLGPKNYEQYF. The chain recombines TRBV7-3 with TRBJ2-7, with D unresolved. V lost 2 bases, J lost 4 bases, and 12 bases lay in between. Germline V gives CDR1 SGHTA, CDR2 FQGTGA. The CDR3 loop spans 14 amino acids.